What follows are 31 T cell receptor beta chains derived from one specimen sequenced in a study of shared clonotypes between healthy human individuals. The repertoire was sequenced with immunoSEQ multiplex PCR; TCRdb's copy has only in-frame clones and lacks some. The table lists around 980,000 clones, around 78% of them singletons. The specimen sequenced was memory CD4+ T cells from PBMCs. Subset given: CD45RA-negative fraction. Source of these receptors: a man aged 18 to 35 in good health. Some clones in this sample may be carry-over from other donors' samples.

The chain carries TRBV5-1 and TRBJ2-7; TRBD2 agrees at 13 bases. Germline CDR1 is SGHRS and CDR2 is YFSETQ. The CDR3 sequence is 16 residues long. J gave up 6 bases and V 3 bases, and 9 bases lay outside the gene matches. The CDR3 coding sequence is TGCGCCAGCAGCTCCCCGGGACTAGCGGGACTCGGCGAGCAGTACTTC. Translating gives CASSSPGLAGLGEQYF.

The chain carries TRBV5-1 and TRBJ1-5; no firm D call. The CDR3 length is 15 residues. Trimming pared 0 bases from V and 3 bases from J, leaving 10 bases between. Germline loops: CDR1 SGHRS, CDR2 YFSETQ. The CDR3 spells CASSLGTEFNQPQHF. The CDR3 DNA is TGCGCCAGCAGCTTGGGGACCGAATTCAATCAGCCCCAGCATTTT. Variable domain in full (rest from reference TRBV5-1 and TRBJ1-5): KAGVTQTPRYLIKTRGQQVTLSCSPISGHRSVSWYQQTPGQGLQFLFEYFSETQRNKGNFPGRFSGRQFSNSRSEMNVSTLELGDSALYLCASSLGTEFNQPQHFGDGTRLSIL.

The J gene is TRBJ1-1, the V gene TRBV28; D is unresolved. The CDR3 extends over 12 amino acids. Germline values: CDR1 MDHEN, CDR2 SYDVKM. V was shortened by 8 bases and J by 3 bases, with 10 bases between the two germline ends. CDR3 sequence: CASGLLDTEAFF. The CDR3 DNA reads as TGTGCCAGCGGGCTTTTGGACACTGAAGCTTTCTTT.

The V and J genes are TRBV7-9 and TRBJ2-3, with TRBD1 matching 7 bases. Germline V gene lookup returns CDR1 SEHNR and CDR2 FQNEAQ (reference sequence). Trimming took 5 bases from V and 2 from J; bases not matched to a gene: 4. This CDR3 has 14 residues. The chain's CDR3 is CASSPGTATDTQYF. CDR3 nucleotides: TGTGCCAGCAGCCCTGGGACAGCCACAGATACGCAGTATTTT. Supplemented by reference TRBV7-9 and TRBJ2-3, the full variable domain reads DTGVSQNPRHKITKRGQNVTFRCDPISEHNRLYWYRQTLGQGPEFLTYFQNEAQLEKSRLLSDRFSAERPKGSFSTLEIQRTEQGDSAMYLCASSPGTATDTQYFGPGTRLTVL.

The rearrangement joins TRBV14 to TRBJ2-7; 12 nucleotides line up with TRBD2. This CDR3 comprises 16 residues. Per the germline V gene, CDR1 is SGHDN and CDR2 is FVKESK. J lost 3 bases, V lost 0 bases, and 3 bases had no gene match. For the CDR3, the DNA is TGTGCCAGCAGCCAAGAGGGACTAGCGGGTAACTACGAGCAGTACTTC. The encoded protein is CASSQEGLAGNYEQYF.

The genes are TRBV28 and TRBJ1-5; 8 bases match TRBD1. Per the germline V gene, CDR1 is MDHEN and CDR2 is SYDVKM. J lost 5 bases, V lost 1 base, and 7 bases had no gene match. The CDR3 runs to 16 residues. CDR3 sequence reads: CASSLSPGGAYQPQHF. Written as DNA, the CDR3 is TGTGCCAGCAGTTTATCCCCAGGGGGCGCGTATCAGCCCCAGCATTTT.

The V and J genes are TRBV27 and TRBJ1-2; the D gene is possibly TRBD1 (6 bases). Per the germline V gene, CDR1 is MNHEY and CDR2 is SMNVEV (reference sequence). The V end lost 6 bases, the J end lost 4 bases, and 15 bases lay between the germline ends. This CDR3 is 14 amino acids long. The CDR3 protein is CASSKGGLPYGYTF. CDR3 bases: TGTGCCAGCAGCAAGGGGGGCCTCCCCTATGGCTACACCTTC.

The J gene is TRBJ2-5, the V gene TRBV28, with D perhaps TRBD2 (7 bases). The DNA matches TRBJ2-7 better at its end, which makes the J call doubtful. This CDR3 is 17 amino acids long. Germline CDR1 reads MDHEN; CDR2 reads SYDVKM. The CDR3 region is CASSVSGWGRETYEQYF. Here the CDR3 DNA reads TGTGCCAGCAGCGTGTCGGGTTGGGGGCGGGAGACCTACGAGCAGTACTTC.

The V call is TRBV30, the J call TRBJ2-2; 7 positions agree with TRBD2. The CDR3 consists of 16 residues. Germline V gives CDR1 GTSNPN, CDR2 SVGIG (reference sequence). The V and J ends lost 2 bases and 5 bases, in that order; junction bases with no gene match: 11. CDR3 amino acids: CAWSSGTAGVTGELFF. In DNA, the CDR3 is TGTGCCTGGAGTAGCGGGACCGCAGGCGTAACCGGGGAGCTGTTTTTT.

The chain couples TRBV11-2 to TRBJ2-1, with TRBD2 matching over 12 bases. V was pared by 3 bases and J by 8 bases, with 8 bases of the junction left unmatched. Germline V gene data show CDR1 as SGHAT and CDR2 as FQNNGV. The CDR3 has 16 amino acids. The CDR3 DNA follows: TGTGCCAGCAGCTTTTCGACTAGCGGGAGAAAATATGAGCAGTTCTTC. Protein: CASSFSTSGRKYEQFF. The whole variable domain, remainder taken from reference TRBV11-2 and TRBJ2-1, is EAGVAQSPRYKIIEKRQSVAFWCNPISGHATLYWYQQILGQGPKLLIQFQNNGVVDDSQLPKDRFSAERLKGVDSTLKIQPAKLEDSAVYLCASSFSTSGRKYEQFFGPGTRLTVL.

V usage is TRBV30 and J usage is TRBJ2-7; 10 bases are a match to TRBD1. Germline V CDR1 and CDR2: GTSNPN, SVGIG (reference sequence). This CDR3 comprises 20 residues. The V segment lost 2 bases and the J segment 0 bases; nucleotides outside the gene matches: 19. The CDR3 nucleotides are TGTGCCTGGAGTACGCGGCCGGGACAGGGGCTCTCGAGGAGCTCCTACGAGCAGTACTTC. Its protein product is CAWSTRPGQGLSRSSYEQYF.

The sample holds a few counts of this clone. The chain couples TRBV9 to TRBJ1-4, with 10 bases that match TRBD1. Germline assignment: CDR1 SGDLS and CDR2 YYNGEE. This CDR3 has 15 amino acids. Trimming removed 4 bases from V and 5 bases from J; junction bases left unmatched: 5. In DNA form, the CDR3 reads TGTGCCAGCAGCCCCCGACAGGGGGCGAATGAAAAACTGTTTTTT. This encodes CASSPRQGANEKLFF.

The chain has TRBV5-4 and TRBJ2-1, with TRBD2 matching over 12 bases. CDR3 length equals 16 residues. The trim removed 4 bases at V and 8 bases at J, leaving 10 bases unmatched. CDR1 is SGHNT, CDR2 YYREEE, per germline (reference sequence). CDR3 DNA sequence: TGTGCCAGCAGCCAAAGACTAGCGGGAGAGGGGGATGAGCAGTTCTTC. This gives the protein CASSQRLAGEGDEQFF.

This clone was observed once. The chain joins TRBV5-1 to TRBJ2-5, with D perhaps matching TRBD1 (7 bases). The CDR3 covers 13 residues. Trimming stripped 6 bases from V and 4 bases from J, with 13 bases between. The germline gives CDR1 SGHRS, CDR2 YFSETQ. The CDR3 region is CASIWRGLETQYF. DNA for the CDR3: TGCGCCAGCATATGGAGGGGGCTAGAGACCCAGTACTTC. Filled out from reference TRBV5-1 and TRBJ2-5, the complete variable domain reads KAGVTQTPRYLIKTRGQQVTLSCSPISGHRSVSWYQQTPGQGLQFLFEYFSETQRNKGNFPGRFSGRQFSNSRSEMNVSTLELGDSALYLCASIWRGLETQYFGPGTRLLVL.

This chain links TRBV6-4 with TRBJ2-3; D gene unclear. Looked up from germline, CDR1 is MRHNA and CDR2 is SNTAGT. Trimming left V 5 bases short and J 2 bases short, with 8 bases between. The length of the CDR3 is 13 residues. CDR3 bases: TGTGCCAGCAGTCCGAGTTTCACAGATACGCAGTATTTT. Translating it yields CASSPSFTDTQYF.

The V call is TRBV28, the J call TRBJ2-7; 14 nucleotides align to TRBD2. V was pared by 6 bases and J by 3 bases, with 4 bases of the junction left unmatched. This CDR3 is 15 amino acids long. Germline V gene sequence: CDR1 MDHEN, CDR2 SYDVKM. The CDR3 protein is CASRGTSGRNYEQYF. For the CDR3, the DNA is TGTGCCAGCAGGGGGACTAGCGGGAGAAACTACGAGCAGTACTTC.

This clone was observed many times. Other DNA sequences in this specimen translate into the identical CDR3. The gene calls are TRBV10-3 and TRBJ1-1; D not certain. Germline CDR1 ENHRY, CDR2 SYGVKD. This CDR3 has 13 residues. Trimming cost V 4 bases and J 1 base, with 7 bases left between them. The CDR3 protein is CAISASENTEAFF. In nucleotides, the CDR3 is TGTGCCATCAGTGCATCAGAGAACACTGAAGCTTTCTTT.

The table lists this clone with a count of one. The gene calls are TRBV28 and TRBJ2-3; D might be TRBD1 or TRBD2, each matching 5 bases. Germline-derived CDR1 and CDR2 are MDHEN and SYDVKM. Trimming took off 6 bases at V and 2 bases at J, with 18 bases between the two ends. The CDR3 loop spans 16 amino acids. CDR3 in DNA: TGTGCCAGCAGGGCCTCCGGGACCGCATTCACAGATACGCAGTATTTT. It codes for CASRASGTAFTDTQYF.

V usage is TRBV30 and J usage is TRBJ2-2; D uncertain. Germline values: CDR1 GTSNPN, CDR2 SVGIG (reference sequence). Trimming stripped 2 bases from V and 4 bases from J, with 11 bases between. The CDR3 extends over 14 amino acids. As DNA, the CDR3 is TGTGCCTGGAGTCTCCGGACGTCCACCGGGGAGCTGTTTTTT. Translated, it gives CAWSLRTSTGELFF.

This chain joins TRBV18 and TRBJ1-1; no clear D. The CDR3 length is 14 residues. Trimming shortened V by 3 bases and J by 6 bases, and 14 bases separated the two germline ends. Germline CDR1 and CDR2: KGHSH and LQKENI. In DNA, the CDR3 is TGTGCCAGCTCACCCTTCCCGAACCCCGCTGAAGCTTTCTTT. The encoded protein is CASSPFPNPAEAFF.

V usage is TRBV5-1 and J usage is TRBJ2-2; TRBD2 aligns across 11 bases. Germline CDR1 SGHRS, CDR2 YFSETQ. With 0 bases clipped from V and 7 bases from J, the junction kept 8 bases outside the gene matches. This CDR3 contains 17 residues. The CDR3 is CASSLDLPSGRIGELFF. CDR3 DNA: TGCGCCAGCAGCTTGGACTTGCCTAGCGGGAGGATCGGGGAGCTGTTTTTT.

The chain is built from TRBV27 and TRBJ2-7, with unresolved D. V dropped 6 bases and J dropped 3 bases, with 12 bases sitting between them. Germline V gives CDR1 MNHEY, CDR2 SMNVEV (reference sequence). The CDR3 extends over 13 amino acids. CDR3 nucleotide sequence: TGTGCCAGCAGAGTACGGAGTAACTACGAGCAGTACTTC. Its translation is CASRVRSNYEQYF.

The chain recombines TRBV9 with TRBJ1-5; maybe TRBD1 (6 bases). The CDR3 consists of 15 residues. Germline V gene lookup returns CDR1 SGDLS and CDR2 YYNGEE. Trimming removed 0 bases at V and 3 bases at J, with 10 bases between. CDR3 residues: CASSVGGQANQPQHF. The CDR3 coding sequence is TGTGCCAGCAGCGTAGGGGGGCAGGCCAATCAGCCCCAGCATTTT.

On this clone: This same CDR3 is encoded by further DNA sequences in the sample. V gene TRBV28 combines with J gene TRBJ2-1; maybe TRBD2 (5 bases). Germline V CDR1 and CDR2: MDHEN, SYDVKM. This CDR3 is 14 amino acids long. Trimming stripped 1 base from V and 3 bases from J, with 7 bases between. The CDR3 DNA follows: TGTGCCAGCAGTTTATTGAGGGACTACAATGAGCAGTTCTTC. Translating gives CASSLLRDYNEQFF.

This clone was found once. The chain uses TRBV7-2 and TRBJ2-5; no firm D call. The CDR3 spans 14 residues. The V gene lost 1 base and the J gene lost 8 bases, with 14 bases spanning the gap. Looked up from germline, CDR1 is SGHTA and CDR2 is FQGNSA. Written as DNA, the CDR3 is TGTGCCAGCAGCTTAGAGGTAGGCCGAGGAACCCAGTACTTC. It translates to CASSLEVGRGTQYF.

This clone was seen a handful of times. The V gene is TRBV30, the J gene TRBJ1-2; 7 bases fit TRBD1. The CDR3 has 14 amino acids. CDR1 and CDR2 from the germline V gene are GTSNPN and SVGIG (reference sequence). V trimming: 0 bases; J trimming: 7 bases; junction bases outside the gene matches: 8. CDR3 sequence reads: CAWSVLGGLGGYTF. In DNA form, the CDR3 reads TGTGCCTGGAGTGTGCTAGGGGGCCTGGGTGGCTACACCTTC. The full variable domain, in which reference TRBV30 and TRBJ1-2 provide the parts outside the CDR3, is SQTIHQWPATLVQPVGSPLSLECTVEGTSNPNLYWYRQAAGRGLQLLFYSVGIGQISSEVPQNLSASRPQDRQFILSSKKLLLSDSGFYLCAWSVLGGLGGYTFGSGTRLTVV.

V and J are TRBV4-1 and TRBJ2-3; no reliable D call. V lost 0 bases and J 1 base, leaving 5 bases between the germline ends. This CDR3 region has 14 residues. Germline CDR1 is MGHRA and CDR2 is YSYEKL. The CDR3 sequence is CASSQDGGTDTQYF. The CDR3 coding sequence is TGCGCCAGCAGCCAAGATGGGGGCACAGATACGCAGTATTTT.

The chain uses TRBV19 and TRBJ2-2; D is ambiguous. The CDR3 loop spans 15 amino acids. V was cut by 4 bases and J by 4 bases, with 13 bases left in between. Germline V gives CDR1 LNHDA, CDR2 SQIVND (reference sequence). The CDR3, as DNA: TGTGCCAGTAGTAGACCCTCCTACGGCACCGGGGAGCTGTTTTTT. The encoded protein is CASSRPSYGTGELFF.

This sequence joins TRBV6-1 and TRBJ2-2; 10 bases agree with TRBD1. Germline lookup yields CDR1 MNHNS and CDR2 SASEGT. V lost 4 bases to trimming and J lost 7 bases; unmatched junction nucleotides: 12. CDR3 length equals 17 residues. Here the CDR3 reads CASSVLVRQGARGELFF. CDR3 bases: TGTGCCAGCAGTGTTCTAGTGCGACAGGGGGCTCGCGGGGAGCTGTTTTTT.

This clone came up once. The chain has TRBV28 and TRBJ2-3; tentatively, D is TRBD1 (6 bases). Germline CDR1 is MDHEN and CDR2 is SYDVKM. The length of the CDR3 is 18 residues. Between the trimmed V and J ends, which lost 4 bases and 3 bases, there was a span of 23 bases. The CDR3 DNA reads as TGTGCCAGCAGTTCCTTCCCGTCGGGCAGGGGAGAAACAGATACGCAGTATTTT. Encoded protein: CASSSFPSGRGETDTQYF.

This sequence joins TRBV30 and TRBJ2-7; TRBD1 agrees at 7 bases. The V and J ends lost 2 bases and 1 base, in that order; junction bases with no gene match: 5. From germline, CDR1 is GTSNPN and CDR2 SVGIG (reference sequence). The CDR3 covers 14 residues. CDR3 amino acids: CAWSISRGSYEQYF. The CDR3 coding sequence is TGTGCCTGGAGTATATCCAGGGGGTCCTACGAGCAGTACTTC. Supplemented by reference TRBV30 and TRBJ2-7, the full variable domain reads SQTIHQWPATLVQPVGSPLSLECTVEGTSNPNLYWYRQAAGRGLQLLFYSVGIGQISSEVPQNLSASRPQDRQFILSSKKLLLSDSGFYLCAWSISRGSYEQYFGPGTRLTVT.